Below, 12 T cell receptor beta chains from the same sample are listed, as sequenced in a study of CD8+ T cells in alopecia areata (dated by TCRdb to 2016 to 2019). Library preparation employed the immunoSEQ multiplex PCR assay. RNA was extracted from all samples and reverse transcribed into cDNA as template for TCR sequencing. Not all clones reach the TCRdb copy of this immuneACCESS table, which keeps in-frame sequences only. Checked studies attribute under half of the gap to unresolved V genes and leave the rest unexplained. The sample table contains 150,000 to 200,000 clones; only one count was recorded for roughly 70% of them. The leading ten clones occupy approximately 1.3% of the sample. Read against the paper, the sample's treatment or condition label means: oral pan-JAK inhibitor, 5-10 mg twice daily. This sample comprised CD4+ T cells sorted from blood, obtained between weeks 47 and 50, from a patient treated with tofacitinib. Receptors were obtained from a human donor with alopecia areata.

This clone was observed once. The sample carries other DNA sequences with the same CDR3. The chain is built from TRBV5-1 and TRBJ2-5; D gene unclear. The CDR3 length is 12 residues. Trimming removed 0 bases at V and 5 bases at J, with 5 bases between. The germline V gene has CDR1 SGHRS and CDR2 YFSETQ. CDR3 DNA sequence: TGCGCCAGCAGCTTGGTCGGTGAGACCCAGTACTTC. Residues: CASSLVGETQYF.

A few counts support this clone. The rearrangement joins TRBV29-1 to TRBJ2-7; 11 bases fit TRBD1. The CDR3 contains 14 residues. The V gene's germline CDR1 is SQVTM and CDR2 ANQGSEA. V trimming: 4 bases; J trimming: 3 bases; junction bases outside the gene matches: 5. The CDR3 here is CSVVRGQGVYEQYF. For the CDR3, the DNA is TGCAGCGTTGTGAGGGGACAGGGGGTCTACGAGCAGTACTTC.

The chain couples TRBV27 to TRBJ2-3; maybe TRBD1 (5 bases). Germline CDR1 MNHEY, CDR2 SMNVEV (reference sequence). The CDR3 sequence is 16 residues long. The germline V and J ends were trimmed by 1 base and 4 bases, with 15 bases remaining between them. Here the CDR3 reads CASSLWAGSLPDTQYF. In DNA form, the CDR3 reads TGTGCCAGCAGTTTATGGGCAGGGTCCCTCCCAGATACGCAGTATTTT.

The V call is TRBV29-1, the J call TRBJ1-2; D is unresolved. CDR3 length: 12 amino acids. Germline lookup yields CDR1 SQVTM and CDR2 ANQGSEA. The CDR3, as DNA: TGCACGGGTAGAGACCCCTTCGATGGCTACACCTTC. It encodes CTGRDPFDGYTF.

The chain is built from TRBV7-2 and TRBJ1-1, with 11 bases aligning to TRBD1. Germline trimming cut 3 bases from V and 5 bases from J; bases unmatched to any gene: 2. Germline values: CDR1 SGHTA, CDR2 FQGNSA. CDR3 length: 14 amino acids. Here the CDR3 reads CASSLDRGQTEAFF. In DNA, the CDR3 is TGTGCCAGCAGCTTGGACAGGGGGCAGACTGAAGCTTTCTTT.

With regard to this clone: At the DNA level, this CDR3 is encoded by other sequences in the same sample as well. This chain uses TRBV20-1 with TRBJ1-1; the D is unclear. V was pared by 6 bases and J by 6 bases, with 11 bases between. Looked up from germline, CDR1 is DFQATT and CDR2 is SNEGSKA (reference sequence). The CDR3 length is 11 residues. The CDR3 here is CSAAGGPEAFF. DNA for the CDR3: TGCAGTGCCGCAGGAGGACCTGAAGCTTTCTTT.

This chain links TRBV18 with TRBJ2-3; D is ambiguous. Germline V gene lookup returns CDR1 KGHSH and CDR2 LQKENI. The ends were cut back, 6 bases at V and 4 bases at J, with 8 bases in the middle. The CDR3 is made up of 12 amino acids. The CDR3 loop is CASSQKPDTQYF. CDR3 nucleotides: TGTGCCAGCTCCCAAAAACCAGATACGCAGTATTTT.

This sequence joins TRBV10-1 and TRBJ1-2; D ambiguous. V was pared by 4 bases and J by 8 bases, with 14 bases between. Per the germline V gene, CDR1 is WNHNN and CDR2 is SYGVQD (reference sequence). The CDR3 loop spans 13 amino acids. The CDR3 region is CASSGSLIGGYTF. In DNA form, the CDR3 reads TGCGCCAGCAGTGGAAGCCTAATTGGGGGCTACACCTTC.

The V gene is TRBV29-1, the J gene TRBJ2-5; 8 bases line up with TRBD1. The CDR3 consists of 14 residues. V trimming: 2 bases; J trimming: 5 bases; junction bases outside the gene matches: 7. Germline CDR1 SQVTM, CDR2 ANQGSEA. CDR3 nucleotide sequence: TGCAGCGTTGAATGGGGCAGGGGGCTGGAGACCCAGTACTTC. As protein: CSVEWGRGLETQYF.

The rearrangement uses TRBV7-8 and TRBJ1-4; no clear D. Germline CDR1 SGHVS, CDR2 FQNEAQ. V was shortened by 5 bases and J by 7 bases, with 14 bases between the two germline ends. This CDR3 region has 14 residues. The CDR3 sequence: CASSPRGVSEKLFF. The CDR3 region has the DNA TGTGCCAGCAGCCCCCGCGGGGTCAGTGAAAAACTGTTTTTT.

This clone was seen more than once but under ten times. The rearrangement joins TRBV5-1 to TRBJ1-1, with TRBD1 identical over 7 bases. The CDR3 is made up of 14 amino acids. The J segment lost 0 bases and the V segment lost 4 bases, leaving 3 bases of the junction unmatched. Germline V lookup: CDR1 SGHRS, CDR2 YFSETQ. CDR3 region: CASSQDRLNTEAFF. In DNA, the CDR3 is TGCGCCAGCAGCCAGGACAGGTTGAACACTGAAGCTTTCTTT.

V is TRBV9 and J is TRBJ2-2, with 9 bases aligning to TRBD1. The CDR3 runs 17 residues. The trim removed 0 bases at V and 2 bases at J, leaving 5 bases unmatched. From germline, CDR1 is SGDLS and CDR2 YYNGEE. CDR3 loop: CASSVESGQGNTGELFF. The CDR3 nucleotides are TGTGCCAGCAGCGTAGAGTCGGGACAGGGAAACACCGGGGAGCTGTTTTTT.